This T cell receptor beta chain came from a study of T cell clonality in common variable immunodeficiency. Sequencing input was equivalent genomic DNA from CVID and controls. This table comes from immunoSEQ multiplex PCR, and its TCRdb copy is limited to in-frame clones, with some not included. The table records approximately 50,000 clones without singletons, the ten largest covering 0.65% to 1%. Trimming removed 6 bases at V and 2 bases at J, with 11 bases between. Looked up from germline, CDR1 is SQVTM and CDR2 is ANQGSEA. The CDR3 is 13 residues long. The study's findings and limits: What drives increased CVID clonality needs T cell subpopulation sequencing.

This clone was seen many times. Its antigen is currently unknown. Read data end 3 residues before the CDR3 end; the end is taken from the germline J gene. This CDR3 is also generated by other DNA sequences in the sample. The clonotype originates from a person aged 18 to 70 in good health. The chain employs TRBV29-1 and TRBJ1-3, with D perhaps TRBD1 (6 bases). Sequencing was performed on peripheral blood mononuclear cells. CDR3 bases read: TGCAGCGTGAGGAGACAGGCTGGAAACACC. Translating gives CSVRRQAGNT. The full CDR3 reads CSVRRQAGNTIYF.